This record covers a single TCR beta chain. Germline CDR1 reads WNHNN; CDR2 reads SYGVQD (reference sequence). The CDR3 spans 15 residues. V was clipped by 3 bases and J by 2 bases, with 11 bases between them. The assay was immunoSEQ multiplex PCR, and TCRdb's table has in-frame clones only and misses some. Found here are approximately 43,000 clones, 81% of them singletons; the top ten hold over 30%. This sample was taken from a study of blood T cell repertoires in COVID-19. This chain connects TRBV10-1 to TRBJ2-1; maybe TRBD1 (5 bases). The sample comprised peripheral blood. This receptor was identified in a man aged 40-55 years with active or convalescent COVID-19. CDR3 coding DNA: TGCGCCAGCAGTGATCGACAGCGAACCTACAATGAGCAGTTCTTC. As protein: CASSDRQRTYNEQFF.